This T cell receptor beta chain was observed in a study of cytomegalovirus exposure and HLA in healthy donors. About the study: There were around 390 genotyped donors. Of these, 81% fell in the genetic ancestry cluster associated with self-reported Caucasian donors. Whole-study findings and limits: Previously analyzed data showed that most TCR beta V segments were productive at a frequency of about 87% or about 30%.

The donors (healthy individuals) were bone marrow donors. Nominal health characterized the donors when sampled, though unrecorded immune exposures were likely. The PCR made use of 60 Vbeta and 13 Jbeta primers. Sequencing used immunoSEQ multiplex PCR; TCRdb keeps in-frame clones, though not all of them. The repertoire has nearly 200,000 clones, over 75% of them found once; the top ten carry 0.08% to 0.1%. Germline V gene lookup returns CDR1 KGHSH and CDR2 LQKENI. V was clipped by 2 bases and J by 8 bases; unmatched bases: 10. The CDR3 has 15 residues. Comments on this clone: The antigen is unknown.

The specimen was PBMCs. The TCR originated in a boy younger than 10 in good health and CMV-seronegative. V usage is TRBV18 and J usage is TRBJ1-2; TRBD1 matches at 8 bases. The CDR3 bases are TGTGCCAGCTCACCAACGACAGGGGCTGGCGTAGGCTACACCTTC. This translates into CASSPTTGAGVGYTF.